Following are 22 T cell receptor beta chains from one sample sequenced in a study of T cell repertoires in cytomegalovirus infection. No antigen is known for these receptors. MiXCR, run by TCRdb on the reads, gives a single entry per CDR3 protein. The data contain 100,000 to 150,000 distinct CDR3 sequences, more than 30% of them singletons. The material sequenced was CD8+ T cells from cultured PBMCs, taken from culture after CMV antigen stimulation. These receptors originate from a human donor in good health (CMV status not recorded). Some clones in this sample may be carry-over from other donors' samples.

The V and J genes are TRBV9 and TRBJ2-1; D not certain. V lost 2 bases and J 8 bases, leaving 8 bases between the germline ends. CDR3 length: 12 amino acids. Germline V gene lookup returns CDR1 SGDLS and CDR2 YYNGEE. The CDR3 sequence is CASSVIWDEQFF. The CDR3 DNA follows: TGTGCCAGCAGCGTTATCTGGGATGAGCAGTTCTTC.

V and J are TRBV29-1 and TRBJ2-7, with D uncertain. V lost 1 base and J 3 bases, leaving 10 bases between the germline ends. The germline gives CDR1 SQVTM, CDR2 ANQGSEA. This CDR3 is 13 amino acids long. The CDR3 here is CSVEVLDNYEQYF. In nucleotides, the CDR3 is TGCAGCGTTGAAGTCCTAGATAACTACGAGCAGTACTTC.

This clonotype was observed a handful of times. The chain has TRBV7-9 and TRBJ1-4; TRBD1 matches at 7 bases. The CDR3 totals 13 residues. With 4 bases clipped from V and 7 bases from J, the junction kept 3 bases outside the gene matches. Germline V CDR1 and CDR2: SEHNR, FQNEAQ (reference sequence). CDR3 bases: TGTGCCAGCAGCTCCGACAGGGTTGAAAAACTGTTTTTT. Its translation: CASSSDRVEKLFF.

This clonotype was seen repeatedly, ten times or more. This rearrangement joins TRBV4-1 to TRBJ2-1; 9 nucleotides agree with TRBD1. V gave up 4 bases and J gave up 0 bases; unmatched junction bases: 7. The length of the CDR3 is 17 residues. Germline CDR1 reads MGHRA; CDR2 reads YSYEKL. DNA for the CDR3: TGCGCCAGCAGCCCTCGCTCGACAGGGGGCTCCTACAATGAGCAGTTCTTC. Translated: CASSPRSTGGSYNEQFF.

This clonotype came up a few times. The CDR3 spells CASRGTSGGPNEQFF. Here the CDR3 DNA reads TGTGCCAGCAGGGGGACTAGCGGGGGCCCGAATGAGCAGTTCTTC. The chain combines TRBV2 with TRBJ2-1, with TRBD2 identical over 14 bases. The CDR3 sequence is 15 residues long. Germline V gives CDR1 SNHLY, CDR2 FYNNEI. V trimming: 6 bases; J trimming: 7 bases; junction bases outside the gene matches: 5.

This chain connects TRBV28 to TRBJ2-5; TRBD2 aligns across 12 bases. The trim removed 5 bases at V and 9 bases at J, leaving 13 bases unmatched. This CDR3 is 16 amino acids long. CDR1 is MDHEN and CDR2 is SYDVKM in the germline V gene. DNA of the CDR3: TGTGCCAGCAGTCCCCGGTCTAGCGGGGGGGCCCTGTCCCAGTACTTC. The encoded protein is CASSPRSSGGALSQYF.

This clonotype occurred a few times. The CDR3 DNA sequence: TGTGCCAGCAGCCCTCCCCCCAGGGGAGGGAAAAACACTGAAGCTTTCTTT. Protein sequence: CASSPPPRGGKNTEAFF. This chain joins TRBV7-6 and TRBJ1-1; TRBD1 is a possible D gene (6 bases). The germline CDR1 and CDR2 sequences are SGHVS and FNYEAQ. The CDR3 extends over 17 amino acids. The V and J ends lost 5 bases and 2 bases respectively, with 21 bases between them.

The chain joins TRBV20-1 to TRBJ2-1, with D hard to call. From germline, CDR1 is DFQATT and CDR2 SNEGSKA (reference sequence). Trimming shortened V by 1 base and J by 6 bases, and 7 bases separated the two germline ends. The CDR3 has 12 amino acids. The CDR3 protein is CSARAALNEQFF. CDR3 bases: TGCAGTGCTAGAGCAGCGCTCAATGAGCAGTTCTTC.

The chain is built from TRBV29-1 and TRBJ2-7; 8 bases map to TRBD1. CDR1 and CDR2 from the germline V gene are SQVTM and ANQGSEA. The V segment lost 4 bases and the J segment 3 bases; nucleotides outside the gene matches: 5. This CDR3 contains 13 residues. CDR3 region: CSVAPTGGYEQYF. As DNA, the CDR3 is TGCAGCGTTGCCCCTACAGGGGGCTACGAGCAGTACTTC.

CDR3 residues: CASSYSNPQRSSYNEQFF. CDR3 bases: TGTGCCAGCAGTTACTCGAACCCCCAGAGGAGCTCCTACAATGAGCAGTTCTTC. This chain connects TRBV6-2 or TRBV6-3 to TRBJ2-1; no reliable D call. V was cut by 0 bases and J by 0 bases, with 15 bases left in between. The CDR3 is 18 amino acids. From germline, CDR1 is MNHEY and CDR2 SVGEGT.

In this sample, this clonotype turned up a few times. The chain joins TRBV2 to TRBJ1-3; TRBD1 matches at 8 bases. This CDR3 has 15 residues. Trimming took 8 bases from V and 11 from J; bases not matched to a gene: 17. The germline V gene encodes CDR1 SNHLY and CDR2 FYNNEI. The CDR3 sequence is CASEKRRQQGVSIYF. Written as DNA, the CDR3 is TGTGCCAGCGAAAAGAGGCGGCAACAGGGGGTCTCCATATATTTT.

This chain links TRBV5-1 with TRBJ1-2; 9 nucleotides align to TRBD1. The CDR3 has 14 amino acids. The V and J ends lost 1 base and 6 bases, in that order; junction bases with no gene match: 4. CDR1 is SGHRS and CDR2 is YFSETQ in the germline V gene. In nucleotides, the CDR3 is TGCGCCAGCAGCTTGTGGACAGGGGAGGATGGCTACACCTTC. Translation gives CASSLWTGEDGYTF.

The chain recombines TRBV12-3 or TRBV12-4 with TRBJ2-5; the D is unclear. This CDR3 is 14 amino acids long. V shed 6 bases and J shed 1 base, with 12 bases lying between them. This chain's CDR3 is CASRTSMGQETQYF. CDR3 in DNA: TGTGCCAGCAGGACCTCAATGGGCCAAGAGACCCAGTACTTC.

Concerning this clonotype: Given a much more abundant clone one base away, this may be a read error. The V and J genes are TRBV7-4 and TRBJ2-2, with TRBD2 identical over 7 bases. From germline, CDR1 is SGHVT and CDR2 SQSDAQ. The CDR3 is made up of 14 amino acids. The CDR3 loop reads CTSSLETSAGELFF. The CDR3 nucleotides are TGTACCAGCAGCTTAGAAACTAGCGCCGGGGAGCTGTTTTTT. The full variable domain, its missing parts supplied by reference TRBV7-4 and TRBJ2-2, is GAGVSQSPRYKVAKRGRDVALRCDSISGHVTLYWYRQTLGQGSEVLTYSQSDAQRDKSGRPSGRFSAERPERSVSTLKIQRTEQGDSAVYLCTSSLETSAGELFFGEGSRLTVL.

The chain uses TRBV7-2 and TRBJ2-2; 10 nucleotides agree with TRBD2. Looked up from germline, CDR1 is SGHTA and CDR2 is FQGNSA. The CDR3 is 17 amino acids. V was pared by 1 base and J by 4 bases, with 6 bases of the junction left unmatched. In nucleotides, the CDR3 is TGTGCCAGCAGCTTAGGGGTAGCGGGGGGACTCACCGGGGAGCTGTTTTTT. It encodes CASSLGVAGGLTGELFF.

The V call is TRBV11-2, the J call TRBJ2-1; 9 bases line up with TRBD1. The length of the CDR3 is 15 residues. The germline V gene encodes CDR1 SGHAT and CDR2 FQNNGV. V shed 1 base, J shed 8 bases, and the junction held 6 bases outside the gene matches. For the CDR3, the DNA is TGTGCCAGCAGCTTAGCAGGGACAGGGTTTGATGAGCAGTTCTTC. Amino acids: CASSLAGTGFDEQFF. The full variable domain, completed using reference TRBV11-2 and TRBJ2-1, is EAGVAQSPRYKIIEKRQSVAFWCNPISGHATLYWYQQILGQGPKLLIQFQNNGVVDDSQLPKDRFSAERLKGVDSTLKIQPAKLEDSAVYLCASSLAGTGFDEQFFGPGTRLTVL.

This clonotype appeared a few times. The genes are TRBV20-1 and TRBJ1-1, with unresolved D. Trimming took off 6 bases at V and 0 bases at J, with 20 bases between the two ends. The germline gives CDR1 DFQATT, CDR2 SNEGSKA (reference sequence). CDR3 length equals 16 residues. CDR3 sequence (DNA): TGCAGTGCCTCACCTAGAACCCTAGTGCTGAACACTGAAGCTTTCTTT. This encodes CSASPRTLVLNTEAFF.

This clonotype appeared a few times. The junction does not match germline at one end; this may be a read error. This chain joins TRBV27 and TRBJ1-2; 8 nucleotides match TRBD1. The CDR3 has 23 residues. In germline, CDR1 is MNHEY, CDR2 SMNVEV (reference sequence). CDR3 sequence: CASSFRGILGGVQRQGNYYGYTF. The CDR3 DNA reads as TGTGCCAGCAGTTTTCGCGGGATATTGGGGGGGGTCCAAAGACAGGGGAATTACTACGGCTACACCTTC.

The table lists this clonotype with a few counts. The V gene is TRBV4-1, the J gene TRBJ2-1; D call uncertain. V lost 3 bases and J lost 5, with 14 bases in between. The CDR3 runs 15 residues. Germline loops: CDR1 MGHRA, CDR2 YSYEKL. The CDR3 is CASSQIGVSDNEQFF. CDR3 nucleotide sequence: TGCGCCAGCAGCCAGATTGGGGTTTCAGACAATGAGCAGTTCTTC.

This clonotype was recorded at least ten times. The chain uses TRBV11-2 and TRBJ2-5, with a tentative D call TRBD1 (5 bases). Germline V lookup: CDR1 SGHAT, CDR2 FQNNGV. The CDR3 covers 15 residues. V lost 0 bases to trimming and J lost 4 bases, with 12 bases between them. CDR3: CASSLELLGRETQYF. DNA of the CDR3: TGTGCCAGCAGCTTAGAATTACTGGGGCGAGAGACCCAGTACTTC.

The rearrangement links TRBV12-3 or TRBV12-4 to TRBJ2-1, with a tentative D call TRBD1 (6 bases). The CDR3 has 12 amino acids. V was clipped by 4 bases and J by 7 bases, with 8 bases between them. CDR3 nucleotides: TGTGCCAGCAGTTCCCAGGGGAATGAGCAGTTCTTC. This encodes CASSSQGNEQFF.

The chain combines TRBV4-1 with TRBJ2-5, with TRBD2 matching over 12 bases. V trimming: 5 bases; J trimming: 5 bases; junction bases outside the gene matches: 9. This CDR3 is built from 16 residues. The germline V gene encodes CDR1 MGHRA and CDR2 YSYEKL. CDR3 residues: CASSGSSGGAWETQYF. In DNA, the CDR3 is TGCGCCAGCAGCGGATCTAGCGGGGGGGCCTGGGAGACCCAGTACTTC.